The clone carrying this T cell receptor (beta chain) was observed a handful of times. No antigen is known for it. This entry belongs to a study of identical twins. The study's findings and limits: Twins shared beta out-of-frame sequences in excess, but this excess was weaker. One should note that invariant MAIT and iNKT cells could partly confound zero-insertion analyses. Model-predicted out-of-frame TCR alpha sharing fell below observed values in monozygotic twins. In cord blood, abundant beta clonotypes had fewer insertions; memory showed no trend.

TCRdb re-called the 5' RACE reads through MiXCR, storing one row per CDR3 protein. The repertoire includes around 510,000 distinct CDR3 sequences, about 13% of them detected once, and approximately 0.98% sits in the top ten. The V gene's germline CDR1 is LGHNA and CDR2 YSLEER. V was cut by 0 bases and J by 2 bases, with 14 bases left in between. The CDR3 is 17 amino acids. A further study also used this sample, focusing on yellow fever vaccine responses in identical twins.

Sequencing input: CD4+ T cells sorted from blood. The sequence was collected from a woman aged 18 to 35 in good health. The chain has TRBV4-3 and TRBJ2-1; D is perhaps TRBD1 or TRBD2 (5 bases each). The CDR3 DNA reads TGCGCCAGCAGCCAAGATAGGGGCTCGGGGACCTACAATGAGCAGTTCTTC. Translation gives CASSQDRGSGTYNEQFF.